This entry features one T cell receptor (beta chain) sequence. As yet, its antigen is unknown. The data are from a study of cytomegalovirus exposure and HLA in healthy donors. Study findings and constraints: Data from an earlier analysis indicated that most TCR beta V segments were productive either about 87% or about 30% of the time.

With 60 Vbeta and 13 Jbeta primers, the PCR was carried out. Repertoires were generated with immunoSEQ multiplex PCR, while TCRdb's copy carries only in-frame clones and drops some. The repertoire holds under 200,000 clones, with roughly four fifths as singletons. This CDR3 has 16 residues. The sequence was obtained from a woman aged 18-29 years in good health and CMV-seronegative. The chain combines TRBV12-2 with TRBJ1-6; TRBD1 was called by the table and not checked on the DNA. TRBV12-2 counts as a pseudogene. The source material was PBMCs. The CDR3 here is CASRLVRTGQPLPLHF. The CDR3 DNA follows: TGTGCAAGTCGCTTAGTAAGGACAGGCCAACCCCTACCCCTCCACTTT.